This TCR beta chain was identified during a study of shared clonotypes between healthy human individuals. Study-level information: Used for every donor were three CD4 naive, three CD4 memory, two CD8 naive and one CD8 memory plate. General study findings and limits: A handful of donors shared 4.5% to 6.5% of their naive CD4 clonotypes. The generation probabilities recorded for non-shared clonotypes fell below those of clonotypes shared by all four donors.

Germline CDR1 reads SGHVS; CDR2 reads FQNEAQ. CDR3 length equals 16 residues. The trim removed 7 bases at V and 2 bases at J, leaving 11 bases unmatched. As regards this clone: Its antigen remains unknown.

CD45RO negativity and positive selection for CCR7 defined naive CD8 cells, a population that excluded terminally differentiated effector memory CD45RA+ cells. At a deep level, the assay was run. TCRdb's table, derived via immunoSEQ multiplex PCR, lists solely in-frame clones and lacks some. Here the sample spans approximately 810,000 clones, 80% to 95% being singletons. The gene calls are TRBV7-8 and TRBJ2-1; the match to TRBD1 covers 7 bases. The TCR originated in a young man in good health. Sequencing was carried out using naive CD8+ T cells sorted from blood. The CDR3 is CASIQEPGTAYNEQFF. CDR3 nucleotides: TGTGCCAGCATCCAGGAGCCCGGGACAGCCTACAATGAGCAGTTCTTC.